These T cell receptor beta chains were read from a single sample in a study of graft-versus-host responses after intestinal transplantation. Their recognized antigens are unknown. Data came from immunoSEQ multiplex PCR; TCRdb stores just in-frame clones and leaves some out. The sample lists fewer than 110,000 clones; 93% were seen once. This material consisted of unstimulated CD8+ T cells sorted from spleen or lymph node cells, taken before intestinal transplant. These receptors came from a human donor who received an intestinal transplant. Both conserved end residues are part of each CDR3. Each record gives: J gene, D gene, V gene, clone size, CDR3 DNA, CDR3 protein. A D gene is named only where the DNA matches it firmly. The size entry is marked missing in some rows and otherwise reads once, few, many or a size class.

TRBJ1-5,NA,TRBV7-8,NA,TGTGCCAGCAGCTTAGGCTATAGCAATCAGCCCCAGCATTTT,CASSLGYSNQPQHF
TRBJ1-4,NA,TRBV7-8,NA,TGTGCCAGCAGCTTAGTCGGGGGGCACGAAAAACTGTTTTTT,CASSLVGGHEKLFF
TRBJ2-7,NA,TRBV11-1,once,TGTGCCAGCAGCCTAGCAGGACATCCCTACGAGCAGTACTTC,CASSLAGHPYEQYF
TRBJ2-1,NA,TRBV18,NA,TGTGCCAGCTCACCCAGCGAAGGGAGCTCCTACAATGAGCAGTTCTTC,CASSPSEGSSYNEQFF
TRBJ2-3,NA,TRBV27,once,TGTGCCAGCAGTTTGACGTGGTGGGCTGAGGGAGATACGCAGTATTTT,CASSLTWWAEGDTQYF
TRBJ1-1,NA,TRBV9,NA,TGTGCCAGCAGCGTATGGGGAAACACTGAAGCTTTCTTT,CASSVWGNTEAFF
TRBJ2-1,NA,TRBV19,once,TGTGCCAGTAGTATAGAACCGGGATACAATGAGCAGTTCTTC,CASSIEPGYNEQFF
TRBJ2-4,NA,TRBV30,NA,TGTGCCTGGGACAGAGCCAAAAACATTCAGTACTTC,CAWDRAKNIQYF
TRBJ2-1,NA,TRBV10-2,NA,TGCGCCAGCAGTGAATCCCGACAGGCCCAGTTCTTC,CASSESRQAQFF
TRBJ2-1,TRBD2,TRBV29-1,NA,TGCAGCGTTCAGTGGGACTACTCCTACAATGAGCAGTTCTTC,CSVQWDYSYNEQFF
TRBJ2-1,NA,TRBV30,NA,TGTGCCTGGAGTTCGCAGAATGAGCAGTTCTTC,CAWSSQNEQFF
TRBJ2-1,NA,TRBV2,NA,TGTGCCAGCAGTGTCACTTCTACCAATGAGCAGTTCTTC,CASSVTSTNEQFF
TRBJ2-1,NA,TRBV5-4,NA,TGTGCCAGCAGCTTGGGAGTAGGGCTCCCTCCTGCGGATGAGCAGTTCTTC,CASSLGVGLPPADEQFF
TRBJ2-7,NA,TRBV11-2,NA,TGTGCCAGCAGCTCGAATAGAGGGATGACCTACGAGCAGTACTTC,CASSSNRGMTYEQYF
TRBJ2-1,TRBD2,TRBV9,NA,TGTGCCAGCAGCGTAGCGGGGGGGCTGTACAATGAGCAGTTCTTC,CASSVAGGLYNEQFF
TRBJ2-7,NA,TRBV30,NA,TGTGCCTGGAGTGGGATGTCGTGGGGGGAGCAGTACTTC,CAWSGMSWGEQYF
TRBJ2-7,NA,TRBV2,NA,TGTGCCAGCAGCGGGACATCGGACGAGCAGTACTTC,CASSGTSDEQYF